Presented here are 18 T cell receptor beta chains from one specimen sequenced in a study of cytomegalovirus exposure and HLA in healthy donors. Both 60 Vbeta primers and 13 Jbeta primers went into the PCR. Measured with immunoSEQ multiplex PCR; TCRdb has only the in-frame clones, and not every one. The repertoire has about 160,000 clones, over 80% of them found once; the top ten carry 1.2%. Sequenced: PBMCs. These receptor sequences come from a boy aged 2 to 9 in good health and CMV-seronegative.

J is TRBJ1-1 and V is TRBV11-2; no definite D call. Looked up from germline, CDR1 is SGHAT and CDR2 is FQNNGV. This CDR3 spans 19 amino acids. Trimming shortened V by 4 bases and J by 3 bases, and 27 bases separated the two germline ends. CDR3 amino acids: CASSSRAVGKSGGYTEAFF. Here the CDR3 DNA reads TGTGCCAGCAGCTCGAGGGCGGTCGGTAAGTCCGGCGGGTACACTGAAGCTTTCTTT.

The chain uses TRBV6-1 and TRBJ1-1; TRBD1 matches at 9 bases. This CDR3 has 15 amino acids. V shed 1 base and J 5 bases; nucleotides not matched to a gene: 5. CDR1 and CDR2 (germline): MNHNS, SASEGT. The DNA for the CDR3 is TGTGCCAGCAGTGAAGAGGGGACAGGGAGGACTGAAGCTTTCTTT. It specifies CASSEEGTGRTEAFF.

This chain connects TRBV21-1 to TRBJ2-7; the table's D call TRBD2 went unverified against the DNA. TRBV21-1 is shown as a pseudogene. CDR3 length: 15 amino acids. Here the CDR3 reads CASSMRLAGPYEQYF. In DNA, the CDR3 is TGTGCCAGCAGCATGCGACTAGCGGGCCCCTACGAGCAGTACTTC.

This clone has a single count. The chain carries TRBV5-1 and TRBJ2-3; perhaps TRBD2 as D (6 bases). From germline, CDR1 is SGHRS and CDR2 YFSETQ. This CDR3 has 14 amino acids. V gave up 3 bases and J gave up 4 bases, with 12 bases separating them. Written as DNA, the CDR3 is TGCGCCAGCAGCTCCCTTTCTAGCGCAGATACGCAGTATTTT. Translation gives CASSSLSSADTQYF.

This CDR3 reads CASSDSSRGGQVGYTF. The CDR3 DNA follows: TGTGCCAGCAGTGATTCGTCGAGAGGGGGCCAAGTTGGCTACACCTTC. The genes are TRBV6-1 and TRBJ1-2; 7 bases line up with TRBD1. The CDR3 contains 16 residues. Germline trimming cut 3 bases from V and 7 bases from J; bases unmatched to any gene: 14. From germline, CDR1 is MNHNS and CDR2 SASEGT.

This chain connects TRBV11-2 to TRBJ2-7; 7 nucleotides agree with TRBD1. V lost 7 bases and J lost 7; bases outside the gene matches: 16. Per germline, CDR1 SGHAT and CDR2 FQNNGV. The CDR3 spans 15 residues. CDR3 in DNA: TGTGCCAGCAATATCCGAGGGGACAGCTATGGGGAGCAGTACTTC. Translating it yields CASNIRGDSYGEQYF.

V is TRBV2 and J is TRBJ2-5; 8 bases line up with TRBD1. Matching the DNA end better, TRBJ2-7 makes the J call doubtful. Germline-derived CDR1 and CDR2 are SNHLY and FYNNEI. The CDR3 runs 15 residues. The CDR3 sequence: CASTGSGDRGNEQYF. Here the CDR3 DNA reads TGTGCCAGCACTGGCTCGGGAGACAGGGGAAACGAGCAGTACTTC.

This clone was seen once. The V call is TRBV5-6, the J call TRBJ1-1; D is ambiguous. The CDR3 is made up of 14 amino acids. Per germline, CDR1 SGHDT and CDR2 YYEEEE. Trimming removed 1 base at V and 4 bases at J, with 11 bases between. The CDR3 DNA follows: TGTGCCAGCAGCTTGAAGCGGGCCCCCACTGAAGCTTTCTTT. This translates into CASSLKRAPTEAFF.

This chain uses TRBV5-1 with TRBJ1-2, with D possibly TRBD1 on 5 matching bases. CDR1 and CDR2 (germline): SGHRS, YFSETQ. The CDR3 spans 13 residues. Trimming removed 5 bases from V and 2 bases from J, with 10 bases in between. The CDR3 DNA reads as TGCGCCAGCAGTGGGGGGGTCAACTATGGCTACACCTTC. Translated, it gives CASSGGVNYGYTF.

The chain carries TRBV13 and TRBJ1-4, with TRBD1 matching over 10 bases. The CDR3 loop spans 15 amino acids. Germline V gene sequence: CDR1 PRHDT, CDR2 FYEKMQ (reference sequence). Trimming at V came to 3 bases and at J to 10 bases, leaving 8 bases not matched to a gene. The CDR3 nucleotides read TGTGCCAGCAGCTTGTGGGGGACAGGGGACGGAAAACTGTTTTTT. Protein sequence: CASSLWGTGDGKLFF.

Turning to this clone: Other DNA sequences in this specimen translate into the identical CDR3. This sequence joins TRBV7-2 and TRBJ1-5; 9 bases are shared with TRBD1. The CDR3 length is 15 residues. V dropped 5 bases and J dropped 3; count of bases not matched to a gene: 5. Germline V CDR1 and CDR2: SGHTA, FQGNSA. The DNA for the CDR3 is TGTGCCAGCAGCCTGGGACAGGGAAACAATCAGCCCCAGCATTTT. This gives the protein CASSLGQGNNQPQHF.

The chain joins TRBV5-4 to TRBJ1-1; the D gene is possibly TRBD1 (5 bases). Germline CDR1 reads SGHNT; CDR2 reads YYREEE (reference sequence). Trimming pared 3 bases from V and 0 bases from J, leaving 12 bases between. There are 15 residues in the CDR3. CDR3: CASSSGGVLNTEAFF. DNA for the CDR3: TGTGCCAGCAGCTCGGGGGGGGTTTTGAACACTGAAGCTTTCTTT.

The V call is TRBV4-2, the J call TRBJ1-2; 7 bases line up with TRBD1. Germline-derived CDR1 and CDR2 are LGHNA and YNFKEQ. The CDR3 is 16 residues long. Trimming at V came to 0 bases and at J to 8 bases, leaving 12 bases not matched to a gene. The CDR3 sequence is CASSQDQGGPARGYTF. CDR3 in DNA: TGTGCCAGCAGCCAAGATCAGGGGGGCCCGGCGCGGGGCTACACCTTC.

The rearrangement joins TRBV11-2 to TRBJ2-5; a possible D gene is TRBD2 (6 bases). Trimming left V 6 bases short and J 5 bases short, with 13 bases between. The CDR3 has 13 residues. Germline V gene sequence: CDR1 SGHAT, CDR2 FQNNGV. The CDR3: CASRAGLRETQYF. The DNA for the CDR3 is TGTGCCAGCAGGGCGGGGCTGAGGGAGACCCAGTACTTC.

The genes are TRBV5-4 and TRBJ2-1, with a weak D call TRBD1 (6 bases). Germline V gene data show CDR1 as SGHNT and CDR2 as YYREEE (reference sequence). This CDR3 has 15 amino acids. With 1 base removed from V and 6 bases from J, the gap between germline ends came to 14 bases. The CDR3 nucleotides read TGTGCCAGCAGCTTGAAGGGGGAGAACGTCAATGAGCAGTTCTTC. Translated, it gives CASSLKGENVNEQFF.

This chain connects TRBV5-4 to TRBJ1-2; 9 bases are shared with TRBD1. CDR3 size: 16 residues. Germline V CDR1 and CDR2: SGHNT, YYREEE (reference sequence). Trimming removed 4 bases from V and 2 bases from J; junction bases left unmatched: 9. In nucleotides, the CDR3 is TGTGCCAGCAGCCCGGGACAGGGTCAACGGAACTATGGCTACACCTTC. Translated: CASSPGQGQRNYGYTF.

This clone was detected a few times. The chain is built from TRBV4-2 and TRBJ2-7; D unclear. This CDR3 comprises 15 residues. The germline V and J ends were trimmed by 0 bases and 0 bases, with 9 bases remaining between them. The germline gives CDR1 LGHNA, CDR2 YNFKEQ. The CDR3 DNA follows: TGTGCCAGCAGCCAAGAGGCCTCCGCCTCCTACGAGCAGTACTTC. Protein: CASSQEASASYEQYF.

The CDR3 DNA reads as TGTGCCAGCAGCTTAGGGGGGGGTAACTATGGCTACACCTTC. Residues: CASSLGGGNYGYTF. The chain is built from TRBV7-2 and TRBJ1-2; tentative D call: TRBD1 (5 bases). Deletions cut 1 base from V and 1 base from J, with 7 bases between. The CDR3 sequence is 14 residues long. Germline CDR1 is SGHTA and CDR2 is FQGNSA.